This T cell receptor (beta chain) emerged from a study of human T cells and chemical hapten exposure. This CDR3 is built from 9 residues. Germline V gives CDR1 SGHTA, CDR2 FQGNSA. TCRdb reprocessed the RACE reads via MiXCR and lists one record per CDR3 protein. The table shows more than 300,000 distinct CDR3 sequences, with roughly 5% occurring only once. In this sample, this clonotype turned up many times. Time point reported: pre-sensitization, week 0. The treatment: therapeutic diphenylcyclopropenone sensitization with weekly scalp DPC. The clonotype was recovered from a woman aged 50 to 60 with alopecia areata. Some clones in this sample may be carry-over from other donors' samples. The genes are TRBV7-2 and TRBJ2-3; no definite D call. The source was whole blood, collected in connection with sensitization to the hapten diphenylcyclopropenone (DPC). CDR3 DNA: TGTGCGATCGGGGATACGCAGTATTTT. This sequence encodes CAIGDTQYF. The variable domain in full, completed from reference TRBV7-2 and TRBJ2-3, reads GAGVSQSPSNKVTEKGKDVELRCDPISGHTALYWYRQSLGQGLEFLIYFQGNSAPDKSGLPSDRFSAERTGGSVSTLTIQRTQQEDSAVYLCAIGDTQYFGPGTRLTVL.